Here is one TCR beta chain with its context. What it binds is not known. A read error may be the cause here, since a much bigger clone is one base away. The sample comes from a study of blood T cells in healthy people across ages. Study-level results: Strong correlation linked observed beta diversity and percent naive T cells. A roughly linear age-dependent decrease characterized TCR beta diversity per million T cells.

A second PCR of 7 to 11 cycles used a sample-barcoded 5' primer and a J-beta primer mix. The template-switch adaptor, which had 12 random nucleotides, put a tag on each cDNA molecule. TCRdb re-derived calls from the 5' RACE reads in MiXCR, one entry per CDR3 protein. Among about 970,000 distinct CDR3 sequences listed, roughly 47% were seen once. Germline assignment: CDR1 DFQATT and CDR2 SNEGSKA (reference sequence). CDR3 length: 16 amino acids. The sample was blood. The chain has TRBV20-1 and TRBJ2-4, with TRBD2 identical over 10 bases. TRBJ2-5 explains the end of the DNA better; the J call may be wrong. The clonotype comes from a woman in her sixties or seventies in good health. CDR3 region: CSIKGVAGGCLQTQYF. In nucleotides, the CDR3 is TGCAGTATTAAGGGGGTAGCGGGAGGCTGTCTCCAGACCCAGTACTTC.